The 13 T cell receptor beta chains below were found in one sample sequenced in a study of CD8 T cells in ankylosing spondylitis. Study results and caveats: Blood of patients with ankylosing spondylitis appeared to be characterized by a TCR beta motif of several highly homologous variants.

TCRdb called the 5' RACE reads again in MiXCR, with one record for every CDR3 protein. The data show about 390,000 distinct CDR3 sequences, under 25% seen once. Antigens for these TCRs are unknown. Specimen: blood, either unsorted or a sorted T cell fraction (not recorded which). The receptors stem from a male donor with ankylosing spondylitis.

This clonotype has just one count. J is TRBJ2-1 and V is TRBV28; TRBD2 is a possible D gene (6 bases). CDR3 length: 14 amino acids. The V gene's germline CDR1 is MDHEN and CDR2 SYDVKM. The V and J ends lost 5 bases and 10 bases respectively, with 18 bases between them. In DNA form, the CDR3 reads TGTGCCAGCAGTCAACCCTCGGGGGACGACGAGCAGTTCTTC. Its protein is CASSQPSGDDEQFF.

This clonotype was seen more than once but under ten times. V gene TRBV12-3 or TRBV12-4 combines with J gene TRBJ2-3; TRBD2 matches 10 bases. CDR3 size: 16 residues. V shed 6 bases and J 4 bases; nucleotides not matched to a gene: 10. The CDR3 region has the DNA TGTGCCAGCAGCCGAAATCTAGCGGGAGTTTCAGATACGCAGTATTTT. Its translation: CASSRNLAGVSDTQYF.

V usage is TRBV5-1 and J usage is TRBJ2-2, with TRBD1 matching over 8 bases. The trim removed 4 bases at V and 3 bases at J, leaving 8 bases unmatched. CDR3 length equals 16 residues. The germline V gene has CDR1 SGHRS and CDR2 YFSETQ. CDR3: CASSLDRGQDTGELFF. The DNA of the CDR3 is TGCGCCAGCAGCCTAGACAGGGGACAGGACACCGGGGAGCTGTTTTTT.

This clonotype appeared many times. Here the CDR3 reads CASSLTSGSSLEQYF. The CDR3 DNA sequence: TGTGCCAGCAGCCTGACTAGCGGGAGTTCCCTCGAGCAGTACTTC. The chain uses TRBV7-2 and TRBJ2-7, with TRBD2 matching 12 bases. This CDR3 contains 15 residues. V dropped 5 bases and J dropped 6; count of bases not matched to a gene: 8. Germline V lookup: CDR1 SGHTA, CDR2 FQGNSA.

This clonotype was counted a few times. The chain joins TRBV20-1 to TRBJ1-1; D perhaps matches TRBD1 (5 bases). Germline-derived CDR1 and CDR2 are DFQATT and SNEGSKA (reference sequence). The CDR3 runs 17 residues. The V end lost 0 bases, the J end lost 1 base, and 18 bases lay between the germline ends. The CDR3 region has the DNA TGCAGTGCTAGAGATTGGGGAATCGGCAGGGAGAACACTGAAGCTTTCTTT. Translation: CSARDWGIGRENTEAFF.

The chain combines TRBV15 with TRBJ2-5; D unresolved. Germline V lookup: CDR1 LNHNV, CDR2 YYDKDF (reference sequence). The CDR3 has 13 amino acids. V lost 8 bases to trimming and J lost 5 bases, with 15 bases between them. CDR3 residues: CATSLDQWETQYF. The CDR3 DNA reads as TGTGCCACCTCCCTAGACCAATGGGAGACCCAGTACTTC.

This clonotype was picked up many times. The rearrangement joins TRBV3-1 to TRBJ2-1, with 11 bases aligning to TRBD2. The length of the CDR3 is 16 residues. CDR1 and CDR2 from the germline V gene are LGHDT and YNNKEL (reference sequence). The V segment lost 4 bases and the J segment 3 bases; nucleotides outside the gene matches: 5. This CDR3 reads CASSPPGTSGYNEQFF. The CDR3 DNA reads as TGTGCCAGCAGCCCCCCCGGGACTAGCGGCTACAATGAGCAGTTCTTC.

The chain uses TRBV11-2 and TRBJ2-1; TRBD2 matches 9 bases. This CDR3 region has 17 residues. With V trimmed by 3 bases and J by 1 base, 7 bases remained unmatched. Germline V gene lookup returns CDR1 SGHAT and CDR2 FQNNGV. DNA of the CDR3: TGTGCCAGCAGCTTCCTGGCGGGAGGGATTTCCTACAATGAGCAGTTCTTC. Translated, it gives CASSFLAGGISYNEQFF.

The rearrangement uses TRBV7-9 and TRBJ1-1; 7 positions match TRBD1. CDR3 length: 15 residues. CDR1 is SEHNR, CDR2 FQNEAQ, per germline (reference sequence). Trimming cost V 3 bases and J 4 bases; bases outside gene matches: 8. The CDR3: CASSLGDRVATEAFF. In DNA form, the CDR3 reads TGTGCCAGCAGCTTGGGTGACAGGGTTGCCACTGAAGCTTTCTTT.

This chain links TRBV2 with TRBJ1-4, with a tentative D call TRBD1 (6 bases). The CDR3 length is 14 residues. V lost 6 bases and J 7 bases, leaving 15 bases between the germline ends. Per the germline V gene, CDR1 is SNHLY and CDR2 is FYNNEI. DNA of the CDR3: TGTGCCAGCAGAACAGGGAGCTTGGCTGAAAAACTGTTTTTT. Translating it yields CASRTGSLAEKLFF.

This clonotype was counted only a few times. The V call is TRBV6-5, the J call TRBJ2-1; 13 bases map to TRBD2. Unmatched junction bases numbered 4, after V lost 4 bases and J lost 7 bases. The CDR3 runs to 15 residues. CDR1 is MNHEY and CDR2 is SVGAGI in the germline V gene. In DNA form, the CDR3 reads TGTGCCAGCAGTTTGGGACTAGCGGGAAGAAATGAGCAGTTCTTC. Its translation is CASSLGLAGRNEQFF.

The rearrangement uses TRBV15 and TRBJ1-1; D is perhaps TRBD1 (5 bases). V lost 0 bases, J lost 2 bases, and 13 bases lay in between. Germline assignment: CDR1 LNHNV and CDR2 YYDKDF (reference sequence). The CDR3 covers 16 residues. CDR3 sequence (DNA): TGTGCCACCAGCAGAGAAACTGGGACGGCAAACACTGAAGCTTTCTTT. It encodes CATSRETGTANTEAFF.

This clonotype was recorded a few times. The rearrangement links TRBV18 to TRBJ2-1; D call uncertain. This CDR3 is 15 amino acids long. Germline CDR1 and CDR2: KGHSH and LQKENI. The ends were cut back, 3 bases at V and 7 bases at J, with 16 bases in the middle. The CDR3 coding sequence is TGTGCCAGCTCACCCGTGGCCCCCTTGGTGAATGAGCAGTTCTTC. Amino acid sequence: CASSPVAPLVNEQFF.